The 5 T cell receptor beta chains below come from one sample, sequenced in a study of blood T cells in healthy people across ages (dated by TCRdb to 2014 to 2015). Library generation was performed with 5' RACE. A second roughly 7 to 12 cycle PCR used a sample-barcoded 5' primer and a J-beta primer mix. TCRdb's own reprocessing of the public reads used fastp at Q25 and MiXCR and kept productive beta chains. Rows matching on CDR3 protein sequence are summarized as one entry with the most common DNA and genes. The sample table lists fewer than 2,000,000 distinct CDR3 sequences, around 40% of them with a count of one. The ten largest clones take up 23% of the sample. Sequencing was carried out using blood. The source is a human donor in good health.

This clonotype was seen a handful of times. V gene TRBV28 combines with J gene TRBJ2-5; a weak D match, TRBD2 (6 bases). There are 18 residues in the CDR3. Germline V CDR1 and CDR2: MDHEN, SYDVKM. With 5 bases removed from V and 7 bases from J, the gap between germline ends came to 29 bases. This chain's CDR3 is CASSPPVFAGYGLRTQYF. Written as DNA, the CDR3 is TGTGCCAGCAGTCCGCCGGTTTTCGCGGGGTACGGCCTTAGGACCCAGTACTTC.

The chain joins TRBV6-2 or TRBV6-3 to TRBJ2-5; D possibly corresponds to TRBD2 (5 bases). Germline CDR1 MNHEY, CDR2 SVGEGT. The V end lost 5 bases, the J end lost 7 bases, and 20 bases lay between the germline ends. This CDR3 is built from 15 residues. The CDR3 nucleotides read TGTGCCAGCAGTCTCGCGGGTGACCCCGTGCCGACCCAGTACTTC. This translates into CASSLAGDPVPTQYF.

As regards this clonotype: The junction and the germline gene differ at one end; a read error may be behind it. The J gene is TRBJ2-5, the V gene TRBV5-1; TRBD2 is a possible D gene (7 bases). Germline V gene data show CDR1 as SGHRS and CDR2 as YFSETQ. This CDR3 region has 15 residues. The CDR3 sequence is CVSSLEGGRQETKYF. The CDR3, as DNA: TGCGTCAGCAGCTTGGAGGGGGGGCGACAAGAGACCAAGTACTTC.

This clonotype was counted a few times. The genes are TRBV6-2 or TRBV6-3 and TRBJ1-2, with 7 bases matching TRBD1. V shed 8 bases, J shed 3 bases, and the junction held 6 bases outside the gene matches. The CDR3 length is 13 residues. Looked up from germline, CDR1 is MNHEY and CDR2 is SVGEGT. The CDR3 sequence: CASVDRAHYGYTF. DNA of the CDR3: TGTGCCAGCGTTGACAGGGCGCACTATGGCTACACCTTC.

The rearrangement uses TRBV18 and TRBJ2-3, with D possibly TRBD1 on 6 matching bases. Per the germline V gene, CDR1 is KGHSH and CDR2 is LQKENI. The CDR3 totals 14 residues. The ends were cut back, 8 bases at V and 0 bases at J, with 12 bases in the middle. CDR3: CASSTGFSTDTQYF. The CDR3 DNA reads TGTGCCAGCAGCACAGGGTTCAGCACAGATACGCAGTATTTT.